There are many counts of the clone carrying this T cell receptor beta chain. The target antigen is unknown. TCRdb itself ran the 5' RACE reads through MiXCR, one entry per CDR3 protein. The sample records about 100,000 distinct CDR3 sequences, about 8.5% being singletons. The record originates from a study of CD8 T cells in ankylosing spondylitis. Study findings and constraints: Researchers reportedly found disease-linked clones significantly enriched in matched ankylosing spondylitis synovial fluid.

In germline, CDR1 is SNHLY, CDR2 FYNNEI. CDR3 length equals 14 residues. V lost 7 bases to trimming and J lost 0 bases; unmatched junction nucleotides: 3. This TCR came from a male donor with ankylosing spondylitis or in good health (not recorded which). Sequenced input: blood, either unsorted or a sorted T cell fraction (not recorded which). The chain carries TRBV2 and TRBJ1-3; 7 bases map to TRBD1. CDR3 sequence (DNA): TGTGCCAGCACATGGGACAGCTCTGGAAACACCATATATTTT. Translated, it gives CASTWDSSGNTIYF. The entire variable domain, with the rest obtained from reference TRBV2 and TRBJ1-3, is as follows: EPEVTQTPSHQVTQMGQEVILRCVPISNHLYFYWYRQILGQKVEFLVSFYNNEISEKSEIFDDQFSVERPDGSNFTLKIRSTKLEDSAMYFCASTWDSSGNTIYFGEGSWLTVV.